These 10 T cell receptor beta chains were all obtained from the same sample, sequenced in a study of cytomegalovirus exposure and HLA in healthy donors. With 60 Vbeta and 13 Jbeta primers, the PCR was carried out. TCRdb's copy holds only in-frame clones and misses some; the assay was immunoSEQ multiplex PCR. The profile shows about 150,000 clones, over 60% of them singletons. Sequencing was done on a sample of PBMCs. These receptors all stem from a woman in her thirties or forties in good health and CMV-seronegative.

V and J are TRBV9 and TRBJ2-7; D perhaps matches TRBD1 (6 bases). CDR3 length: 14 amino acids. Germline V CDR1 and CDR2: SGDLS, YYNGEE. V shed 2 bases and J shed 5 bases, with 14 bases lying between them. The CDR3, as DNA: TGTGCCAGCAGCGTGGGGGCCGGGCGGGACGAGCAGTACTTC. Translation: CASSVGAGRDEQYF.

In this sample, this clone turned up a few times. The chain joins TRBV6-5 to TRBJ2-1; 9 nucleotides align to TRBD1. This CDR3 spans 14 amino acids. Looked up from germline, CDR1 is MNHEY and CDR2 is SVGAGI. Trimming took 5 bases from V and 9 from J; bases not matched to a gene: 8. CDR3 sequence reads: CASSDRDRVGEQFF. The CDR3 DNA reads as TGTGCCAGCAGTGATCGGGACAGGGTTGGTGAGCAGTTCTTC.

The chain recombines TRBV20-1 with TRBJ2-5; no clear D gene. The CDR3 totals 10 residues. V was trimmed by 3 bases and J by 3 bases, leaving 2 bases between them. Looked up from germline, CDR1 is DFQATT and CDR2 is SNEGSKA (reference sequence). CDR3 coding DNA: TGCAGTGCTAGCGAAGAGACCCAGTACTTC. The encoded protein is CSASEETQYF.

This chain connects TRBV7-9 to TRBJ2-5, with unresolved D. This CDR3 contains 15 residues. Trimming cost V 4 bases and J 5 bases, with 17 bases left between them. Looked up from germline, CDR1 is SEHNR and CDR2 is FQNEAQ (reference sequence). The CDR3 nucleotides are TGTGCCAGCAGCTCAGACACCCAGGTTGGGGAGACCCAGTACTTC. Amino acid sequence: CASSSDTQVGETQYF.

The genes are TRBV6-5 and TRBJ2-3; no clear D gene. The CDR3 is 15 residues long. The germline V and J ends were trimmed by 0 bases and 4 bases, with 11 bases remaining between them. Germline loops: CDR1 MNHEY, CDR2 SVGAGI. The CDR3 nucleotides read TGTGCCAGCAGTTACTCGAATAGACGGGCAGATACGCAGTATTTT. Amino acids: CASSYSNRRADTQYF.

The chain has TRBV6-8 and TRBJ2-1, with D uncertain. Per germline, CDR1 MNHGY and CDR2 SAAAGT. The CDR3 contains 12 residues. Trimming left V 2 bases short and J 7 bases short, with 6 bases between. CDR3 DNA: TGTGCCAGCAGTTACGTGAGGAATGAGCAGTTCTTC. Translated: CASSYVRNEQFF.

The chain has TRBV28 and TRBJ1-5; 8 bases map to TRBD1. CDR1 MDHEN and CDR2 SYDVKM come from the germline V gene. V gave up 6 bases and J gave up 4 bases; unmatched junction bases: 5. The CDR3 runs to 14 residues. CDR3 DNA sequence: TGTGCCAGCAGCCGAGGACAGGGAAATCAGCCCCAGCATTTT. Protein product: CASSRGQGNQPQHF.

The CDR3 nucleotides are TGTGCCAGCAGCCAATTCGGGTATTACGAGCAGTACTTC. It translates to CASSQFGYYEQYF. The rearrangement links TRBV14 to TRBJ2-7; D unclear. CDR3 length: 13 residues. CDR1 and CDR2 from the germline V gene are SGHDN and FVKESK. V lost 2 bases, J lost 4 bases, and 9 bases lay in between.

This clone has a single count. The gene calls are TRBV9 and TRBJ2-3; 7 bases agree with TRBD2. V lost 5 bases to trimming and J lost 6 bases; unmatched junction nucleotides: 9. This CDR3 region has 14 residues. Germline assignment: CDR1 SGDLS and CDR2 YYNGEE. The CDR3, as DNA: TGTGCCAGCAGAGATCAAGCGGGGCTGGATACGCAGTATTTT. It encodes CASRDQAGLDTQYF.

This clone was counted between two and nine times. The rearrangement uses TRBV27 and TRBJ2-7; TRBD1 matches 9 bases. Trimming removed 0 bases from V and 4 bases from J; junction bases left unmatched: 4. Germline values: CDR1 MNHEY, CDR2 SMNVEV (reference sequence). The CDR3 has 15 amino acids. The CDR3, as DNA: TGTGCCAGCAGTTTATCGGGGACAGGGTGGTACGAGCAGTACTTC. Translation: CASSLSGTGWYEQYF.